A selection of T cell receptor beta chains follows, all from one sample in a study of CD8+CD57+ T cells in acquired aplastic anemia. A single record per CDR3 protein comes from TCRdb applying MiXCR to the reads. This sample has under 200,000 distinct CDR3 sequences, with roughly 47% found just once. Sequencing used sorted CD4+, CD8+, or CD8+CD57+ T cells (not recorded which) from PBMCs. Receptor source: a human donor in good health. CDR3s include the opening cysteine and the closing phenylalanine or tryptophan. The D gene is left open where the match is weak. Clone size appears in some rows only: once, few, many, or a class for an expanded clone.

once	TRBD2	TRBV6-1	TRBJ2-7	TGTGCCAGCACTCACAAAGGGGACTACCCCCACGAGCAGTACTTC	CASTHKGDYPHEQYF
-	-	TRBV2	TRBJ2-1	TGTGCCAGCAAGGTTTCCCAGGGCAATGAGCAGTTCTTC	CASKVSQGNEQFF
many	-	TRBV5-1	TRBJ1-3	TGCGCCAGCAGCTTCGGGGGAGACTCTGGAAACACCATATATTTT	CASSFGGDSGNTIYF
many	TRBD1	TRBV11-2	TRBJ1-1	TGTGCCAGCAGCCACCTCCGGGACAGAATACGTAACGCTTTCTTT	CASSHLRDRIRNAFF
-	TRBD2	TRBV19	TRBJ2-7	TGTGCCAGTAGTATAGATCGCGGGAGGCCCCCCTACGAGCAGTACTTC	CASSIDRGRPPYEQYF
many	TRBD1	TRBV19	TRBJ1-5	TGTGCCAGTAGTGACTGGACAGGGGGGGATCAGCCCCAGCATTTT	CASSDWTGGDQPQHF
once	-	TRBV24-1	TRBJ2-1	TGTGCCACCAGTGACATAACAGGGTACAATGAGCAGTTCTTC	CATSDITGYNEQFF
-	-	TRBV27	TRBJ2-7	TGTGCCAGCAGTAGGACAGTCATAGGGGCCTACGAGCAGTACTTC	CASSRTVIGAYEQYF
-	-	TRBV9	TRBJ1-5	TGTGCCAGCAGCGTGGGCCCGCTAAATCAGCCCCAGCATTTT	CASSVGPLNQPQHF
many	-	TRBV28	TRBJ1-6	TGTGCCAGCAGGCCACAAGGGGACTATAATTCACCCCTCCACTTT	CASRPQGDYNSPLHF
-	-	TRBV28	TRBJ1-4	TGTGCCAGCAGTCCCCTTGACGGGGGTGGGGAAAAACTGTTTTTT	CASSPLDGGGEKLFF
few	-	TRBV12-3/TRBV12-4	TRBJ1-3	TGTGCCAGCAGTCTACCCCAGGGGTGGGGAAACACCATATATTTT	CASSLPQGWGNTIYF
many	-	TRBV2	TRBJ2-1	TGTGCCAGCAGTCAATCGGATGAGCAGTTCTTC	CASSQSDEQFF
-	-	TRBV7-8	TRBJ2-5	TGTGCCAGCAGCTTAGCTCGGGGGGCAGAGACCCAGTACTTC	CASSLARGAETQYF
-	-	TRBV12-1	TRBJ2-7	TGTGCCAGCAGCTGCCGGGACAGGGGTCTCGAGCAGTACTTC	CASSCRDRGLEQYF
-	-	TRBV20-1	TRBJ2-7	TGCAGTGCTAACGGACGAACCGGGTACGAGCAGTACTTC	CSANGRTGYEQYF
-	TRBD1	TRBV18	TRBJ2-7	TGTGCCAGCTCAATGGGGACAGGGGTCTACGAGCAGTACTTC	CASSMGTGVYEQYF
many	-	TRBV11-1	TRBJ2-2	TGTGCCAGCAGCCTCGGGCTAGCGTTCACCGGGGAGCTGTTTTTT	CASSLGLAFTGELFF
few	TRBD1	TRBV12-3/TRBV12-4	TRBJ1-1	TGTGCCAGCAGTCACGTGACAGGGGCCCGGAACACTGAAGCTTTCTTT	CASSHVTGARNTEAFF
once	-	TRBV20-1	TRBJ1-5	TGCAGTGCTAGAGCGACCGTCACTAGCAATCAGCCCCAGCATTTT	CSARATVTSNQPQHF
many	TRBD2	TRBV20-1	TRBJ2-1	TGCAGTGCTACGGGACTAGCGGGGGGGCAGTTCTTC	CSATGLAGGQFF
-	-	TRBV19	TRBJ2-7	TGTGCCAGTAGTATTTCGGGCAGGGACTACGAGCAGTACTTC	CASSISGRDYEQYF
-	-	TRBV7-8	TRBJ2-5	TGTGCCAGCAGCTTCAACCAGGAGACCCAGTACTTC	CASSFNQETQYF
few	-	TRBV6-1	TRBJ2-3	TGTGCCAGCAGTCCAGACCCTAGCACAGATACGCAGTATTTT	CASSPDPSTDTQYF
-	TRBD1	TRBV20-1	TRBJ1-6	TGCAGTGCTAGGCCCGGGACAGATGGTTCACCCCTCCACTTT	CSARPGTDGSPLHF
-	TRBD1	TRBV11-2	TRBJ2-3	TGTGCCAGCAGCTTTTCCAGGACAGGGGTTTTTGGCACAGATACGCAGTATTTT	CASSFSRTGVFGTDTQYF
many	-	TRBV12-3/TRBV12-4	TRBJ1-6	TGTGCCAGCAGCCAGACTCAGGGAGTCCTTAACTTT	CASSQTQGVLNF
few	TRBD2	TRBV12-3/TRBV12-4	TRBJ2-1	TGTGCCAGCAGCCCGGGGAGGGAAGAGCAGTTCTTC	CASSPGREEQFF
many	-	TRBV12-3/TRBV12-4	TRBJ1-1	TGTGCCAGCAGTTTAAGGGAGAACACTGAAGCTTTCTTT	CASSLRENTEAFF
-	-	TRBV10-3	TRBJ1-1	TGTGCCAGCAGTGCCAGGGAGAACACTGAAGCTTTCTTT	CASSARENTEAFF
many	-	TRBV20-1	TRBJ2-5	TGCAGTGCTAGAGATGTCGGGAGTGGGGAGACCCAGTACTTC	CSARDVGSGETQYF
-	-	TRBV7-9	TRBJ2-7	TGTGCCAAGAGCTTATTCATGACCTACGAGCAGTACTTC	CAKSLFMTYEQYF
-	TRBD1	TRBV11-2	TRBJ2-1	TGTGCCAACAGCCCGACGACAGGGGGGAATGAGCAGTTCTTC	CANSPTTGGNEQFF
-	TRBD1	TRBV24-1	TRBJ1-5	TGTGCCACCAGTTCCGGGACAGGGGGCTTTGGCAATCAGCCCCAGCATTTT	CATSSGTGGFGNQPQHF
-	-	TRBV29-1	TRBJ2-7	TGCAGCGTTGCCAGGAGCTCCTACGAGCAGTACTTC	CSVARSSYEQYF
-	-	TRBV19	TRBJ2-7	TGTGCCAGTAGTAAACGACAGGGGAGGGCCTACGAGCAGTACTTC	CASSKRQGRAYEQYF
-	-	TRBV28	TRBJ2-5	TGTGCCAGCAGTTTATTTGGCGGGAAGTACCAAGAGACCCAGTACTTC	CASSLFGGKYQETQYF
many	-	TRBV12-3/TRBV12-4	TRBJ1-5	TGTGCCAGCAGTTTCGCCCAGAACAATCAGCCCCAGCATTTT	CASSFAQNNQPQHF
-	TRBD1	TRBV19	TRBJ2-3	TGTGCCACCACCGGGACAGGAGGAACAGATACGCAGTATTTT	CATTGTGGTDTQYF
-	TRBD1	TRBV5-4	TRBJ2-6	TGTGCCAGCAGCTTGGAGGCAGGGGGAATAAGGAGTTCTGGGGCCAACGTCCTAACTTTC	CASSLEAGGIRSSGANVLTF
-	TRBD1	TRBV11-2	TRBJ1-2	TGTGCCAGCAGCTCCCCCGGACAGGGGGTAGGGTATGGCTACACCTTC	CASSSPGQGVGYGYTF
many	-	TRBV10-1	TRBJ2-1	TGCGCCAGCAGTGATATTAATGAGCAGTTCTTC	CASSDINEQFF
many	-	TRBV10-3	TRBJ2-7	TGTGCCATCAGTGAGTCGAGGGGGGGCTTCTCCTACGAGCAGTACTTC	CAISESRGGFSYEQYF
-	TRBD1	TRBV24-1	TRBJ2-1	TGTGCCACCAGTGATTCTAAGGACAGGGCCCATGAGCAGTTCTTC	CATSDSKDRAHEQFF
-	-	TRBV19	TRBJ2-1	TGTGCCAGTAGTAAGACAAGCTCCTACAATGAGCAGTTCTTC	CASSKTSSYNEQFF
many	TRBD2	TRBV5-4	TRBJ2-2	TGTGCCAGCAGCTTGGGACGAAGCGGGAGGAGGACCGGGGAGCTGTTTTTT	CASSLGRSGRRTGELFF
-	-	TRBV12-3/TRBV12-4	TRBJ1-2	TGTGCCAGCAGTTCACAGGGTTACACTGGCTACACCTTC	CASSSQGYTGYTF